The next 12 T cell receptor beta chains were all read from a single sample in a study of T cells in Graves' hyperthyroidism and ophthalmopathy. RNA transcripts served as the template for amplifying TCR beta CDR3 regions. A set of HTBI primers served as the primers for a first-round RT-PCR of the TCR CDR3. TCRdb reanalysed the multiplex PCR reads using MiXCR and keeps one entry per CDR3 protein. The profile shows about 480,000 distinct CDR3 sequences, around a quarter of them singletons. Sequencing was performed on blood. Receptor source: a woman in her thirties with Graves' ophthalmopathy.

The chain is built from TRBV20-1 and TRBJ1-6; 9 bases agree with TRBD1. The CDR3 is made up of 16 amino acids. From germline, CDR1 is DFQATT and CDR2 SNEGSKA (reference sequence). V lost 2 bases, J lost 10 bases, and 12 bases stayed unmatched. CDR3 in DNA: TGCAGTGCTAGATTCCCGGACAGGGGCGATCGGTCACCCCTCCACTTT. Encoded protein: CSARFPDRGDRSPLHF.

This clonotype was found many times. The rearrangement links TRBV11-2 to TRBJ2-5, with 8 bases identical to TRBD2. The germline V gene encodes CDR1 SGHAT and CDR2 FQNNGV. Losses at the gene ends were 2 bases for V and 4 bases for J; bases not matched to a gene: 9. This CDR3 spans 16 amino acids. CDR3 DNA: TGTGCCAGCAGCTTAAGGGAGGGCGGGGGGACAGAGACCCAGTACTTC. Its translation: CASSLREGGGTETQYF.

The chain recombines TRBV9 with TRBJ2-2, with D unclear. With 4 bases removed from V and 7 bases from J, the gap between germline ends came to 14 bases. Germline lookup yields CDR1 SGDLS and CDR2 YYNGEE. This CDR3 contains 14 residues. CDR3: CASSSRLPLGELFF. In nucleotides, the CDR3 is TGTGCCAGCAGCAGCAGACTCCCCCTCGGGGAGCTGTTTTTT.

This clonotype was observed many times. The chain couples TRBV4-2 to TRBJ2-3; 8 positions agree with TRBD2. CDR1 and CDR2 from the germline V gene are LGHNA and YNFKEQ. The CDR3 totals 17 residues. The trim removed 4 bases at V and 3 bases at J, leaving 12 bases unmatched. The CDR3 bases are TGTGCCAGCAGCCTCAAAACAGGAGCGGGGGAAACAGATACGCAGTATTTT. Its protein is CASSLKTGAGETDTQYF.

At least ten counts were recorded for this clonotype. The chain has TRBV28 and TRBJ2-2; the match to TRBD1 covers 7 bases. CDR3 size: 13 residues. The germline gives CDR1 MDHEN, CDR2 SYDVKM. The J segment lost 4 bases and the V segment lost 10 bases, leaving 6 bases of the junction unmatched. The CDR3 nucleotides read TGTGCCAACCGGGACAGTTTCACCGGGGAGCTGTTTTTT. This gives the protein CANRDSFTGELFF.

In its sample, this clonotype was seen many times. CDR3 bases: TGTGCCAGCAGGGACAAGGACCGGTACTCCTACGAGCAGTACTTC. This translates into CASRDKDRYSYEQYF. The chain carries TRBV6-1 and TRBJ2-7, with a tentative D call TRBD1 (5 bases). Germline-derived CDR1 and CDR2 are MNHNS and SASEGT. This CDR3 has 15 residues. Trimming removed 6 bases at V and 0 bases at J, with 15 bases between.

The CDR3 nucleotides read TGTGCCAGCAGTTACATCAGTAGCGGGGGGTCGCCCCAGTACTTC. This sequence encodes CASSYISSGGSPQYF. The genes are TRBV6-5 and TRBJ2-5; 10 bases align to TRBD2. The germline V gene encodes CDR1 MNHEY and CDR2 SVGAGI. V shed 2 bases and J 9 bases; nucleotides not matched to a gene: 9. CDR3 length equals 15 residues.

This clonotype was detected only a few times. The chain employs TRBV20-1 and TRBJ2-3, with no clear D. The germline V gene has CDR1 DFQATT and CDR2 SNEGSKA (reference sequence). Trimming cost V 6 bases and J 1 base, with 11 bases left between them. The length of the CDR3 is 13 residues. The CDR3 DNA sequence: TGCAGTGCCCCATCGGGCGGCACAGATACGCAGTATTTT. This encodes CSAPSGGTDTQYF.

The V call is TRBV6-1, the J call TRBJ1-2, with TRBD1 identical over 8 bases. This CDR3 is built from 14 residues. Germline V gene sequence: CDR1 MNHNS, CDR2 SASEGT. V lost 6 bases and J lost 3; bases outside the gene matches: 6. CDR3: CASRAGGDDYGYTF. CDR3 DNA sequence: TGTGCCAGCAGGGCAGGGGGCGACGACTATGGCTACACCTTC.

Worth noting for this clonotype: A read error may be the cause here, since a much bigger clone is one base away. This sequence joins TRBV5-1 and TRBJ2-7, with unresolved D. In germline, CDR1 is SGHRS, CDR2 YFSETQ. The CDR3 loop spans 13 amino acids. Trimming took 6 bases from V and 4 from J, leaving 14 bases between them. The CDR3 nucleotides read TGCGCCAGCACCCAGGACGGTCCGTACGAGCAGTACTTC. This sequence encodes CASTQDGPYEQYF.

This clonotype was detected many times. This chain uses TRBV5-1 with TRBJ2-2; TRBD1 agrees at 7 bases. V trimming: 1 base; J trimming: 7 bases; junction bases outside the gene matches: 4. Germline V CDR1 and CDR2: SGHRS, YFSETQ. CDR3 length: 14 residues. The DNA of the CDR3 is TGCGCCAGCAGCTTGACAGGGGAGATCGGGGAGCTGTTTTTT. Its translation: CASSLTGEIGELFF. Full variable domain (remainder filled in from reference TRBV5-1 and TRBJ2-2): KAGVTQTPRYLIKTRGQQVTLSCSPISGHRSVSWYQQTPGQGLQFLFEYFSETQRNKGNFPGRFSGRQFSNSRSEMNVSTLELGDSALYLCASSLTGEIGELFFGEGSRLTVL.

This clonotype was seen only a few times. The genes are TRBV20-1 and TRBJ2-7; D is ambiguous. The ends were cut back, 3 bases at V and 1 base at J, with 13 bases in the middle. This CDR3 has 14 residues. CDR1 and CDR2 from the germline V gene are DFQATT and SNEGSKA (reference sequence). The CDR3 loop reads CSASSAADSYEQYF. DNA for the CDR3: TGCAGTGCTAGCTCGGCTGCCGATTCCTACGAGCAGTACTTC.